The rows below give T cell receptor beta chains drawn from one sample of a study of shared clonotypes between healthy human individuals. Here immunoSEQ multiplex PCR was the method, and the copy in TCRdb shows in-frame clones only, minus some. In the table there are under 1,100,000 clones, 70% to 80% of which are singletons. Input material: memory CD4+ T cells from PBMCs. Receptors were obtained from a young man in good health. Some clones in this sample may be carry-over from other donors' samples. CDR3s include the opening cysteine and the closing phenylalanine or tryptophan. Fields, in order: J gene, V gene, clone size, CDR3 protein. Clone sizes are given selectively: once, few, many, or a class where the clone is expanded.

J gene: TRBJ1-1; V gene: TRBV7-3; clone size: once; CDR3 protein: CASSSRLRNTEAFF
J gene: TRBJ1-5; V gene: TRBV28; clone size: .; CDR3 protein: CASSLGYRGPQPQHF
J gene: TRBJ1-5; V gene: TRBV20-1; clone size: few; CDR3 protein: CSARVGPVKHF
J gene: TRBJ1-1; V gene: TRBV28; clone size: .; CDR3 protein: CASTTRGTEAFF
J gene: TRBJ2-5; V gene: TRBV5-1; clone size: .; CDR3 protein: CASSRTSGADFQETQYF
J gene: TRBJ2-5; V gene: TRBV28; clone size: .; CDR3 protein: CASSFLLAGSETQYF
J gene: TRBJ1-5; V gene: TRBV5-1; clone size: .; CDR3 protein: CASSPLPGSQPQHF
J gene: TRBJ1-1; V gene: TRBV11-2; clone size: .; CDR3 protein: CASSPRGQGTTEAFF
J gene: TRBJ1-1; V gene: TRBV6-1; clone size: .; CDR3 protein: CASSAFAHTEAFF
J gene: TRBJ2-1; V gene: TRBV6-6; clone size: .; CDR3 protein: CASSGRDRLSNEQFF
J gene: TRBJ2-7; V gene: TRBV7-6; clone size: .; CDR3 protein: CASSLESGLPSYEQYF
J gene: TRBJ1-1; V gene: TRBV11-2; clone size: few; CDR3 protein: CASSLPPFGQPNTEAFF
J gene: TRBJ1-2; V gene: TRBV4-3; clone size: .; CDR3 protein: CASSQDGAGGYTF
J gene: TRBJ2-7; V gene: TRBV7-8; clone size: .; CDR3 protein: CASSPTVLIYEQYF
J gene: TRBJ2-7; V gene: TRBV7-2; clone size: .; CDR3 protein: CASSPRGIGRSYEQYF
J gene: TRBJ2-1; V gene: TRBV5-1; clone size: .; CDR3 protein: CASSSLQGAVNEQFF
J gene: TRBJ1-1; V gene: TRBV7-3; clone size: .; CDR3 protein: CASSQQGFRTEAFF
J gene: TRBJ2-7; V gene: TRBV29-1; clone size: many; CDR3 protein: CSVEVLTDSYEQYF
J gene: TRBJ2-1; V gene: TRBV7-2; clone size: .; CDR3 protein: CASSPGLAGVLDEQFF
J gene: TRBJ2-5; V gene: TRBV28; clone size: .; CDR3 protein: CASSLYPADRHRETQYF
J gene: TRBJ2-3; V gene: TRBV28; clone size: .; CDR3 protein: CASSRPGSRGDTQYF
J gene: TRBJ1-1; V gene: TRBV21-1; clone size: .; CDR3 protein: CASSKGRQGTEAFF
J gene: TRBJ2-2; V gene: TRBV6-6; clone size: .; CDR3 protein: CASRLAGVPGELFF
J gene: TRBJ1-1; V gene: TRBV6-5; clone size: few; CDR3 protein: CASGQGAPEAFF
J gene: TRBJ2-1; V gene: TRBV25-1; clone size: .; CDR3 protein: CASSDPSFVGEQFF
J gene: TRBJ1-5; V gene: TRBV18; clone size: .; CDR3 protein: CASSPVGTGNQPQHF
J gene: TRBJ1-1; V gene: TRBV28; clone size: .; CDR3 protein: CASSSPPVTEAFF
J gene: TRBJ2-1; V gene: TRBV7-6; clone size: .; CDR3 protein: CASSPRQVADNEQFF
J gene: TRBJ2-7; V gene: TRBV9; clone size: .; CDR3 protein: CASSVGGPGRDEQYF
J gene: TRBJ2-7; V gene: TRBV14; clone size: few; CDR3 protein: CASSQGGRASSEQYF
J gene: TRBJ1-2; V gene: TRBV5-8; clone size: .; CDR3 protein: CASSRPGTGGPVNYGYTF
J gene: TRBJ2-2; V gene: TRBV11-2; clone size: .; CDR3 protein: CASSLLAGSNTGELFF
J gene: TRBJ2-6; V gene: TRBV11-2; clone size: .; CDR3 protein: CASSFDRAGANVLTF
J gene: TRBJ1-2; V gene: TRBV28; clone size: .; CDR3 protein: CASSFGGLEGVSYGYTF
J gene: TRBJ2-7; V gene: TRBV28; clone size: .; CDR3 protein: CASRRGLYEQYF
J gene: TRBJ2-7; V gene: TRBV7-6; clone size: .; CDR3 protein: CASSLGGVTGGYEQYF
J gene: TRBJ1-1; V gene: TRBV27; clone size: .; CDR3 protein: CASSWTPGGMGEAFF